Following are 3 T cell receptor beta chains from one sample sequenced in a study of T cell responses to AZD1222 COVID-19 vaccine. Measured with immunoSEQ multiplex PCR; TCRdb has only the in-frame clones, and not every one. The sample holds about 130,000 clones, around 94% seen once. Sequences were derived from peripheral blood, sampled on day 0 of AZD1222 vaccination. These receptors came from an adult in good health.

This clone showed up just once. V gene TRBV30 combines with J gene TRBJ1-2; TRBD1 matches at 10 bases. Germline values: CDR1 GTSNPN, CDR2 SVGIG (reference sequence). The CDR3 loop spans 16 amino acids. J lost 1 base, V lost 2 bases, and 7 bases had no gene match. CDR3 DNA: TGTGCCTGGAGTCAGGACAGGGGGGTCCATAACTATGGCTACACCTTC. Translated, it gives CAWSQDRGVHNYGYTF.

The chain is built from TRBV19 and TRBJ2-7; D is unclear. In germline, CDR1 is LNHDA, CDR2 SQIVND (reference sequence). V was trimmed by 2 bases and J by 1 base, leaving 6 bases between them. This CDR3 is built from 13 residues. The CDR3 DNA follows: TGTGCCAGTAGTATAAGTGGGTCCTACGAGCAGTACTTC. Residues: CASSISGSYEQYF.

This sequence joins TRBV11-2 and TRBJ2-7; 8 positions match TRBD1. This CDR3 has 15 residues. Losses at the gene ends were 5 bases for V and 3 bases for J; bases not matched to a gene: 9. Germline CDR1 is SGHAT and CDR2 is FQNNGV. The CDR3 region has the DNA TGTGCCAGCAGCCGTCACGCAGGGGGCGGCTACGAGCAGTACTTC. Translated: CASSRHAGGGYEQYF.